The TCR beta chain described here comes from a study of CD8 T cells in ankylosing spondylitis. Study results and limitations: Clones linked to disease were reported to show significant enrichment in matched ankylosing spondylitis synovial fluid.

TCRdb called the 5' RACE reads again in MiXCR, with one record for every CDR3 protein. The data contain some 200,000 distinct CDR3 sequences, 9.5% to 15% of them singletons. Concerning this clonotype: Its target is not known.

Germline V gene sequence: CDR1 SQVTM, CDR2 ANQGSEA. CDR3 length equals 17 residues. With 0 bases clipped from V and 6 bases from J, the junction kept 11 bases outside the gene matches. The source material was blood, either unsorted or a sorted T cell fraction (not recorded which). The chain links TRBV29-1 to TRBJ1-6, with 7 bases matching TRBD1. The clonotype originates from a male donor with ankylosing spondylitis or in good health (not recorded which). For the CDR3, the DNA is TGCAGCGTTGAAGACCACCACACAGGGGCCCGTAATTCACCCCTCCACTTT. Encoded protein: CSVEDHHTGARNSPLHF.